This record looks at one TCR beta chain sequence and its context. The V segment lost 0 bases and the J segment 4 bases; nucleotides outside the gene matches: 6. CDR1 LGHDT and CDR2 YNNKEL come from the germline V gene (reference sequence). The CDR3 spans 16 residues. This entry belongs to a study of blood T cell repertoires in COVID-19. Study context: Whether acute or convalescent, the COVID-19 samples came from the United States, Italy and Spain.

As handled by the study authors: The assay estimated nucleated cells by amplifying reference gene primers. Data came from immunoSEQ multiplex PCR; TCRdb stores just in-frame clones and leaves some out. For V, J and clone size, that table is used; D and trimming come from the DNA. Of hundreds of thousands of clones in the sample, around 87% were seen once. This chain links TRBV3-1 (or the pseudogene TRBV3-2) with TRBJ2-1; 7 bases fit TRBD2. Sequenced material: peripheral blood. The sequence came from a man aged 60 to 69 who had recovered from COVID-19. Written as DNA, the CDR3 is TGTGCCAGCAGCCAAGATCCGGCTAGCGGTTACAATGAGCAGTTCTTC. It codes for CASSQDPASGYNEQFF.